This entry is about one T cell receptor beta chain. CDR3 length equals 14 residues. Trimming took off 4 bases at V and 10 bases at J, with 18 bases between the two ends. CDR1 is SGHRS and CDR2 is YFSETQ in the germline V gene. Treatment given: preoperative locoregional IRX-2 cytokine immunotherapy. This phase Ib study tested locoregional IRX-2 cytokine immunotherapy given before surgery. TCRdb's table, derived via immunoSEQ multiplex PCR, lists solely in-frame clones and lacks some. The sample yields under 50,000 clones, approximately 85% seen once. The data are from a study of preoperative IRX-2 immunotherapy in early breast cancer.

This TCR was recovered from a human donor with breast cancer. The rearrangement uses TRBV5-1 and TRBJ1-5; D possibly corresponds to TRBD1 (5 bases). This sample comprised lymph node tissue, obtained after IRX-2 immunotherapy. The CDR3 spells CASSVGHLQDPQHF. CDR3 in DNA: TGCGCCAGCAGCGTAGGACACCTCCAGGATCCCCAGCATTTT.